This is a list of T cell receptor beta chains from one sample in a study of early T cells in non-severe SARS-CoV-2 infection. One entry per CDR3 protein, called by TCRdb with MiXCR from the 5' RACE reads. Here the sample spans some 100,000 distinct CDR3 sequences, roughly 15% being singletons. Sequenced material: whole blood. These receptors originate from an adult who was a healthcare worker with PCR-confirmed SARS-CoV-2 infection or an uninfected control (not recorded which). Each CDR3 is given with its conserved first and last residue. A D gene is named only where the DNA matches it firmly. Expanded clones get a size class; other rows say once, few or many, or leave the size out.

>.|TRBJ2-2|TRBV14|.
CASSQVGELFF
TGTGCCAGCAGCCAAGTAGGAGAGCTGTTTTTT
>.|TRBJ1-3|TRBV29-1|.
CSVGGAVGNTIYF
TGCAGCGTTGGCGGGGCGGTCGGAAACACCATATATTTT
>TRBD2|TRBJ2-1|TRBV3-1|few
CASSQHKGTSGNYNEQFF
TGTGCCAGCAGCCAACACAAAGGGACTAGCGGGAATTACAATGAGCAGTTCTTC
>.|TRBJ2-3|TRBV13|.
CASSLGSGWNTQYF
TGTGCCAGCAGCTTAGGATCGGGTTGGAATACGCAGTATTTT
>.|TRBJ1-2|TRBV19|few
CASSIWARDYGYTF
TGTGCCAGTAGTATCTGGGCCAGGGACTATGGCTACACCTTC
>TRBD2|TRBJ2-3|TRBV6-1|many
CASSENIAGGPDTQYF
TGTGCCAGCAGTGAAAATATAGCGGGGGGGCCAGATACGCAGTATTTT
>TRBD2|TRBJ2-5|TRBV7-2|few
CASSLTAGGHETQYF
TGTGCCAGCAGCTTAACGGCGGGGGGGCACGAGACCCAGTACTTC
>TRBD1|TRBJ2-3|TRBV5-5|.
CASSMGQAIADTQYF
TGTGCCAGCAGCATGGGACAGGCGATCGCAGATACGCAGTATTTT
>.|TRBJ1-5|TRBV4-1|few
CASSQDPTQPQHF
TGCGCCAGCAGCCAAGATCCCACTCAGCCCCAGCATTTT
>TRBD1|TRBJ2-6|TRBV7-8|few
CASSLGDRASGANVLTF
TGTGCCAGCAGCTTAGGGGACAGAGCCTCTGGGGCCAACGTCCTGACTTTC
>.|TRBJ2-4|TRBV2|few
CASSEGGVGFGKNIQYF
TGTGCCAGCAGTGAAGGCGGGGTGGGGTTTGGCAAAAACATTCAGTACTTC
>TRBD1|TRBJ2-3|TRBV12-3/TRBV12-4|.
CASSFWKGASTDTQYF
TGTGCCAGCAGTTTTTGGAAGGGGGCTAGCACAGATACGCAGTATTTT